The source of this TCR beta chain is a study of blood T cell repertoires in COVID-19. Study summary: From T cells, B-cell-depleted T cells, or PBMCs came the material, which was cDNA or gDNA.

As originally analysed: The authors estimated nucleated cell counts from reference gene primer amplification. Some clones are missing from TCRdb's copy, which holds only in-frame ones; the method was immunoSEQ multiplex PCR. That table is the source of V, J and clone size, and D and trimming were worked out from the DNA. The table records over 120,000 clones, roughly 84% of them present only once. V gave up 0 bases and J gave up 6 bases, with 10 bases separating them. Germline CDR1 is LNHDA and CDR2 is SQIVND (reference sequence). The CDR3 is 14 amino acids. Sequencing used peripheral blood. The TCR originated in a human donor with acute or convalescent COVID-19. The donor label of this sample is uncertain. V and J are TRBV19 and TRBJ2-3; D not resolved. The CDR3 DNA is TGTGCCAGTAGTATAGATCGAGAACGGGATACGCAGTATTTT. Translated: CASSIDRERDTQYF. The full variable domain, completed using reference TRBV19 and TRBJ2-3, is DGGITQSPKYLFRKEGQNVTLSCEQNLNHDAMYWYRQDPGQGLRLIYYSQIVNDFQKGDIAEGYSVSREKKESFPLTVTSAQKNPTAFYLCASSIDRERDTQYFGPGTRLTVL.